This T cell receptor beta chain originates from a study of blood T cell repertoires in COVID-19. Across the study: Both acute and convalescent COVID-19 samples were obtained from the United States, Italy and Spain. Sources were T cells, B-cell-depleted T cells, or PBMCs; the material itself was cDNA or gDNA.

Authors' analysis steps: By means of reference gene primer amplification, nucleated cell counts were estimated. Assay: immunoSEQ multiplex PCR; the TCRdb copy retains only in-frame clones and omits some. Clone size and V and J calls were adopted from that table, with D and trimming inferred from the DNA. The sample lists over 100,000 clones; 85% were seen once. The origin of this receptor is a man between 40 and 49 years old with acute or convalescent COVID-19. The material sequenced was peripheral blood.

CDR3 DNA: TGCAGTGCTAGTGGGCGGGAGAAGAAGGATACGCAGTATTTT. This gives the protein CSASGREKKDTQYF. This chain joins TRBV20-1 and TRBJ2-3, with TRBD2 identical over 7 bases. V was clipped by 3 bases and J by 6 bases; unmatched bases: 9. This CDR3 comprises 14 residues. Looked up from germline, CDR1 is DFQATT and CDR2 is SNEGSKA (reference sequence).